These 7 T cell receptor beta chains share one sample of origin, sequenced in a study of PD-L1 blockade in urothelial cancer. Sequenced by immunoSEQ multiplex PCR; TCRdb stores in-frame clones only, minus some. The sample contains tens of thousands of clones, 70% to 90% of which appear only once. The sequenced sample was PBMCs, obtained around atezolizumab (anti-PD-L1) treatment. The receptors were gathered from a man aged 45 to 65 with urothelial cancer.

To note about this clone: A junction boundary mismatches the germline segment, possibly from a read error. Within the sample, other DNA sequences also encode this same CDR3. The CDR3 DNA follows: TGCGCCAGCAGTCCCACAGACGCTGGCTACACCTTC. Residues: CASSPTDAGYTF. This chain uses TRBV28 with TRBJ1-2; D not resolved. CDR1 MDHEN and CDR2 SYDVKM come from the germline V gene. CDR3 size: 12 residues.

The J gene is TRBJ2-6, the V gene TRBV28; D ambiguous. This CDR3 spans 15 amino acids. V lost 11 bases to trimming and J lost 1 base, with 15 bases between them. Germline V gene lookup returns CDR1 MDHEN and CDR2 SYDVKM. As DNA, the CDR3 is TGTGCCGCCCAATCCGAGAGGTCTGGGGCCAACGTCCTGACTTTC. It encodes CAAQSERSGANVLTF.

This sequence joins TRBV7-9 and TRBJ2-7, with 9 bases identical to TRBD2. This CDR3 region has 13 residues. CDR1 SEHNR and CDR2 FQNEAQ come from the germline V gene (reference sequence). Unmatched junction bases numbered 3, after V lost 5 bases and J lost 4 bases. CDR3 DNA sequence: TGTGCCAGCAGCCCCGCGGGGGGGTACGAGCAGTACTTC. It specifies CASSPAGGYEQYF. Filled out from reference TRBV7-9 and TRBJ2-7, the complete variable domain reads DTGVSQNPRHKITKRGQNVTFRCDPISEHNRLYWYRQTLGQGPEFLTYFQNEAQLEKSRLLSDRFSAERPKGSFSTLEIQRTEQGDSAMYLCASSPAGGYEQYFGPGTRLTVT.

V usage is TRBV29-1 and J usage is TRBJ2-2; 7 bases map to TRBD2. Germline assignment: CDR1 SQVTM and CDR2 ANQGSEA. CDR3 size: 14 residues. The J segment lost 6 bases and the V segment lost 4 bases, leaving 8 bases of the junction unmatched. The CDR3 DNA follows: TGCAGCGTTGTGTGGGGGGGGTCTCCCGGGGAGCTGTTTTTT. Amino acids: CSVVWGGSPGELFF.

The CDR3 DNA is TGTGCCAGCAGACCCTCGCTAGCGGCCCCCTACAATGAGCAGTTCTTC. Amino acid sequence: CASRPSLAAPYNEQFF. The rearrangement uses TRBV6-6 and TRBJ2-1; 7 bases match TRBD2. The CDR3 has 16 residues. The V gene's germline CDR1 is MNHNY and CDR2 SVGAGI (reference sequence). Trimming at V came to 6 bases and at J to 2 bases, leaving 10 bases not matched to a gene.

The V and J genes are TRBV7-8 and TRBJ1-2; 7 bases are shared with TRBD1. V was pared by 5 bases and J by 4 bases, with 7 bases of the junction left unmatched. The CDR3 sequence is 14 residues long. Per germline, CDR1 SGHVS and CDR2 FQNEAQ. CDR3 in amino acids: CASSADRASYGYTF. CDR3 DNA sequence: TGTGCCAGCAGCGCCGACAGGGCAAGCTATGGCTACACCTTC.

The count of this clone is one. CDR3 in amino acids: CASDPTGGYYNEQFF. CDR3 nucleotide sequence: TGTGCTAGTGATCCGACAGGGGGTTACTACAATGAGCAGTTCTTC. V is TRBV12-5 and J is TRBJ2-1; 9 nucleotides line up with TRBD1. Losses at the gene ends were 7 bases for V and 3 bases for J; bases not matched to a gene: 7. Looked up from germline, CDR1 is LGHNT and CDR2 is FRNRAP. This CDR3 has 15 residues.